This TCR beta chain was identified in a study of graft-versus-host responses after intestinal transplantation (dated by TCRdb to the early 2020s). About the study as a whole: Recipients received multivisceral, liver-intestinal, or isolated intestinal transplants. A peak of at least 4% donor T cells among recipient peripheral blood mononuclear cells was the definition used for donor T cell macrochimerism. The cohort enrolled 20 to 25 intestinal transplant recipients, one of whom was a retransplant, and a few patients without pretransplant specimens were excluded. Alloreactive clones were identified by sequencing pre-transplant mixed lymphocyte reaction products and comparing these products with unstimulated pre-transplant donor and recipient T cells. Anti-thymocyte globulin induction was given to all recipients, followed by maintenance tacrolimus and steroids for approximately three years. After intestinal transplantation, graft-versus-host and host-versus-graft alloreactive T cell clones were followed in the graft, circulation and bone marrow using bulk TCR-beta CDR3 sequencing. Rather than going through the commercial service, samples from a few later patients were sequenced in-house on an Illumina MiSeq and processed with MiXCR. The investigation overall reported the following: GvH clones were detected in recipient bone marrow, and some appeared earlier in ileal mucosa or blood, consistent with an intestinal mucosal origin. Peak levels of circulating GvH clones were associated with declines in HvG clones early after transplant. High GvH to HvG T cell clonal ratios were observed in the allografts of patients with donor T cell macrochimerism. Conclusions were limited by the relatively low number and heterogeneity of intestinal transplant patients.

Remarks on this clone: No antigen is known for it. The input lacks base qualities; no much larger clone sits a single base away.

Spanning cysteine to phenylalanine, the CDR3 consists of 13 amino acids. Kept here is only the CDR3 DNA, which spans 39 bases and is read in frame from base 1. The germline V gene provides CDR1 MNHNS and CDR2 SASEGT. Ends trimmed: V by 3 bases, J by 11 bases; bases unmatched to a gene: 9. Library preparation was by the immunoSEQ multiplex PCR assay. For most patients, genomic DNA was isolated with the Qiagen DNeasy Blood and Tissue Kit and sent frozen to Adaptive Biotechnologies for TCR sequencing. Adaptive Biotechnologies carried out high-throughput TCR-beta CDR3 sequencing of genomic DNA for most patients. As for the original processing: TCR sequencing data were retrieved from Adaptive's ImmunoSEQ software for around 20 patients, whereas a few other patients were processed with MiXCR and VDJtools. To correct CD4 versus CD8 sorting errors, any sequence found in both subsets at a frequency ratio below 5:1 was removed. CDR3 nucleotide sequences shared between donor and recipient were removed because the origin of such sequences could not be assigned. To count as alloreactive, a clone needed at least 2-fold expansion over unstimulated cells and a minimum CFSE-low frequency of 0.002% (template counts) or 0.001% (read counts). Mappable clones were those detected in sequenced pre-transplant spleen, lymph node, or MLR CFSE-low populations of the donor or recipient. Cumulative frequency of alloreactive clones was calculated as a percentage of all sequences weighted by copy number. TCRdb retrieved this table from immuneACCESS and kept in-frame rearrangements only. Not all clones are present; in checked studies, unresolved V genes account for under half, and no reason is known for the remainder. For V, J and clone size, that table is used; D and trimming come from the DNA. The sample yields more than 85,000 clones; 80% to 85% were counted once. The ten top clones hold roughly 0.83% of the sample.

The time point label, read with the paper, signifies: cells obtained before transplantation from donor or recipient. CD3+CD4+ and CD3+CD8+ populations were FACS-sorted from unstimulated pre-transplant donor and recipient cells taken from spleen or lymph nodes. The receptor chain draws on TRBV6-1 and TRBJ2-7; 8 junctional bases match TRBD1. The sequenced sample was unstimulated CD4+ T cells sorted from spleen or lymph node cells, obtained before intestinal transplant. The receptor was derived from a human donor who received an intestinal transplant. The DNA sequence is given as TGTGCCAGCAGTGACTACGGACAGGGCGTAAAGTACTTC. Protein translation: CASSDYGQGVKYF.